This TCR beta chain came from a study of blood T cell repertoires in COVID-19. In the study overall: The United States, Italy and Spain were the sources of the acute and convalescent COVID-19 samples. Nucleic acid was either cDNA or gDNA, and it came from T cells, B-cell-depleted T cells, or PBMCs.

Study processing details: For nucleated cells, counts were estimated from reference gene primer amplification. Only in-frame clones appear in the TCRdb table, and some are missing; sequencing was by immunoSEQ multiplex PCR. V and J calls plus clone size are reproduced from that table; the DNA served to infer D and trimming. The sample has approximately 110,000 clones; 80% to 90% are singletons. V was trimmed by 2 bases and J by 0 bases, leaving 9 bases between them. There are 16 residues in the CDR3. From germline, CDR1 is SGHRS and CDR2 YFSETQ. Input material: peripheral blood. The chain is built from TRBV5-1 and TRBJ2-6; maybe TRBD1 (6 bases). This sequence originates from a woman older than 75 with acute or convalescent COVID-19. CDR3 DNA sequence: TGCGCCAGCAGCTTAGCCAGGGGCTCTGGGGCCAACGTCCTGACTTTC. Translated, it gives CASSLARGSGANVLTF. The variable domain in full, completed from reference TRBV5-1 and TRBJ2-6, reads KAGVTQTPRYLIKTRGQQVTLSCSPISGHRSVSWYQQTPGQGLQFLFEYFSETQRNKGNFPGRFSGRQFSNSRSEMNVSTLELGDSALYLCASSLARGSGANVLTFGAGSRLTVL.